This record covers a single T cell receptor beta chain. The antigen is unknown. Donors likely had unrecorded immune exposures despite being nominally healthy when sampled. The sample originates from a study of cytomegalovirus exposure and HLA in healthy donors. Study-wide results and limits: Analysis performed later found under 20,000 TCR beta sequences associated with HLA alleles at 0.05 false discovery rate. A few CMV-associated chains proved CMV antigen-specific in vitro.

CDR1 is SEHNR and CDR2 is FQNEAQ in the germline V gene (reference sequence). The V and J ends lost 5 bases and 3 bases respectively, with 13 bases between them. CDR3 length equals 14 residues. Amplification used 60 Vbeta primers and 13 Jbeta primers. The data were produced by immunoSEQ multiplex PCR, yet TCRdb's version contains in-frame clones alone and is incomplete. The data show 120,000 or so clones, over 75% seen once. The chain joins TRBV7-9 to TRBJ1-2; D might be TRBD1 (5 bases). The TCR sequence derives from a man aged 25 to 40 in good health and CMV-seronegative. Sequences were obtained from PBMCs. CDR3 nucleotide sequence: TGTGCCAGCAGCCCCGGAGGGGTAGACTATGGCTACACCTTC. Protein product: CASSPGGVDYGYTF.